One TCR beta chain is described in this entry. The assay was immunoSEQ multiplex PCR, and TCRdb's table has in-frame clones only and misses some. The table records 100,000 to 150,000 clones, roughly 84% of them present only once. The sample originates from a study of control samples from healthy donors and cancer patients. Sequenced material: blood. The TCR originated in a man aged 18 to 30 in good health.

As DNA, the CDR3 is TGTGCCAGCAGTTCCCCCCGGCGAGGGTACCAAGAGACCCAGTACTTC. Protein sequence: CASSSPRRGYQETQYF. V is TRBV6-5 and J is TRBJ2-5; tentative D call: TRBD2 (5 bases). This CDR3 is 16 amino acids long. CDR1 and CDR2 from the germline V gene are MNHEY and SVGAGI. V lost 4 bases and J lost 0, with 15 bases in between.